Listed below are T cell receptor beta chains from one sample, sequenced in a study of T cell repertoires in cytomegalovirus infection. Their target antigens are unknown. TCRdb fed the reads into MiXCR, producing one record per CDR3 protein. The table has 750,000 to 900,000 distinct CDR3 sequences, around 29% seen once. The sequencing used cultured CD8+ T cells from PBMCs, collected from culture after CMV antigen stimulation. The receptors were sampled from a human donor in good health (CMV status not recorded). Some clones in this sample may be carry-over from other donors' samples. Both conserved end residues are part of each CDR3. D genes are given only for firm matches. Clone size is shown for a subset of rows, as once, few, many or a class of expanded clone.

-	-	TRBV28	TRBJ2-4	TGTGCCAGCAGTCCACTGGGGGAGATAGCCAAAAACATTCAGTACTTC	CASSPLGEIAKNIQYF
-	-	TRBV7-9	TRBJ2-7	TGTGCCAGCAGCGCCGTCGGACAGATCTACGAGCAGTACTTC	CASSAVGQIYEQYF
-	few	TRBV10-3	TRBJ1-4	TGTGCCGCCGCTGGGGGTGGTGAAAAACTGTTTTTT	CAAAGGGEKLFF
TRBD1	-	TRBV2	TRBJ1-5	TGTGCCAGCAGTGGCCCGGGACAGGGATATAGCAATCAGCCCCAGCATTTT	CASSGPGQGYSNQPQHF
TRBD1	few	TRBV7-9	TRBJ1-1	TGTGCCAGCAGCTCGCCGACGGACAGGGGCGTGAAAGCTTTCTTT	CASSSPTDRGVKAFF
TRBD1	-	TRBV19	TRBJ1-2	TGTGCCAGTAGACAACGGGGGGACAGGGCTAACTATGGCTACACCTTC	CASRQRGDRANYGYTF
-	few	TRBV27	TRBJ2-1	TGTGCCAGCAGCACCCAGCGGGCCAGCTCCTACAATGAGCAGTTCTTC	CASSTQRASSYNEQFF
TRBD1	few	TRBV6-5	TRBJ2-1	TGTGCCAGCAGTGAGGACAGGGGGGAGGATGAGCAGTTCTTC	CASSEDRGEDEQFF
TRBD2	few	TRBV7-6	TRBJ2-1	TGTGCCAGCAGCCCAGATGGAGCGGGGGGGCCAAGATTAGGAAATGAGCAGTTCTTC	CASSPDGAGGPRLGNEQFF
-	-	TRBV7-9	TRBJ1-2	TGTGCCAGCAGCTTAGTCACGTACGGCTACACCTTC	CASSLVTYGYTF
TRBD1	few	TRBV27	TRBJ2-1	TGTGCCAGCAGTTTACAGGGGGCGGTTGAGCAGTTCTTC	CASSLQGAVEQFF
-	few	TRBV7-9	TRBJ1-5	TGTGCCAGCAGCCGCGGCGGGACCGGCAATCAGCCCCAGCATTTT	CASSRGGTGNQPQHF
-	-	TRBV19	TRBJ2-3	TGTGCCAGTAGGCCAGTGGCAGGCGAGAAATACACAGATACGCAGTATTTT	CASRPVAGEKYTDTQYF
-	-	TRBV5-6	TRBJ2-1	TGTGCCAGCAGCTTGGAGGGGTATTGGGCTGGCGCCTACAATGAGCAGTTCTTC	CASSLEGYWAGAYNEQFF
-	many	TRBV28	TRBJ1-3	TGTGCCAGCAGTAGGGACGGCCGCTCTGGAAACACCATATATTTT	CASSRDGRSGNTIYF
-	few	TRBV10-3	TRBJ1-5	TGTGCCTCCCAAGACCTGAATAGCAATCAGCCCCAGCATTTT	CASQDLNSNQPQHF
-	few	TRBV7-9	TRBJ1-2	TGTGCCAGCAGCTTAGTGCTGATGGACAGAGCTAACTATGGCTACACCTTC	CASSLVLMDRANYGYTF
TRBD1	few	TRBV7-8	TRBJ1-2	TGTGCCAGCAGCTTCACCCCCGACAGGGCCTATGGCTACACCTTC	CASSFTPDRAYGYTF
-	-	TRBV4-3	TRBJ2-3	TGCGCCAGCAGCCAAGATGGGGGGCACACAGATACGCAGTATTTT	CASSQDGGHTDTQYF
-	-	TRBV4-1	TRBJ2-1	TGCGCCAGCAGCCAAGATTGGGGGGAAGGGTCGTACAATGAGCAGTTCTTC	CASSQDWGEGSYNEQFF
TRBD1	-	TRBV6-2/TRBV6-3	TRBJ1-2	TGTGCCAGCAGTGCGACGGGACAGCTCTATGGCTACACCTTC	CASSATGQLYGYTF
-	-	TRBV7-4	TRBJ2-3	TGTGCCAGCAACTCCGGGTCGCGGACAGATACGCAGTATTTT	CASNSGSRTDTQYF
TRBD2	-	TRBV20-1	TRBJ2-1	TGCAGTGCTAGAGATCGGAGTAGCGGGGGACTCCCACTTTATTACAATGAGCAGTTCTTC	CSARDRSSGGLPLYYNEQFF
-	-	TRBV29-1	TRBJ2-1	TGCAGCGTTGAAGGGACAACAACCTACAATGAGCAGTTCTTC	CSVEGTTTYNEQFF
TRBD2	many	TRBV12-3/TRBV12-4	TRBJ2-1	TGTGCCAGCAGTTCCTCTAGCGGGGGGAACAATGAGCAGTTCTTC	CASSSSSGGNNEQFF
TRBD1	many	TRBV7-8	TRBJ1-6	TGTGCCAGCAGCCCAGACAGGGGAATTTGGACTGGGAATTCACCCCTCCACTTT	CASSPDRGIWTGNSPLHF
TRBD1	many	TRBV7-2	TRBJ1-1	TGTGCCAGCAGCTCGGGGGACAGGCGGAACACTGAAGCTTTCTTT	CASSSGDRRNTEAFF
TRBD1	-	TRBV29-1	TRBJ1-1	TGCAGCGTTGGGACAGGGGACACTGAAGCTTTCTTT	CSVGTGDTEAFF
TRBD1	-	TRBV12-5	TRBJ2-3	TGTGCTAGTGGTTACTTCCGGGACAGGACCGAAGCAGATACGCAGTATTTT	CASGYFRDRTEADTQYF
TRBD2	-	TRBV19	TRBJ2-1	TGTGCCAGTAGCTGGGCATCGGGGGGGCCCAACAATGAGCAGTTCTTC	CASSWASGGPNNEQFF
TRBD2	-	TRBV7-9	TRBJ2-5	TGTGCCAGCAGCTTCTCCCGCGGAGCGGGGGGAAGAGAGACCCAGTACTTC	CASSFSRGAGGRETQYF
-	-	TRBV12-3/TRBV12-4	TRBJ1-2	TGTGCCAGCACCTTAAACCGGGACACACCCTATGGCTACACCTTC	CASTLNRDTPYGYTF
TRBD1	few	TRBV7-6	TRBJ2-2	TGTGCCAGCAGCTCCCCAAGGACAGGGGGAGCTACCGGGGAGCTGTTTTTT	CASSSPRTGGATGELFF
TRBD2	-	TRBV6-6	TRBJ2-5	TGTGCCAGCAGTTACTCGACGGGACTAGCGGAAGAGACCCAGTACTTC	CASSYSTGLAEETQYF
TRBD2	few	TRBV12-5	TRBJ2-3	TGTGCTAGTGGTTTTGGGGTCCAGCGGGGGGCCACTAGCACAGATACGCAGTATTTT	CASGFGVQRGATSTDTQYF
-	many	TRBV7-6	TRBJ2-2	TGTGCCAGCAGCACGAGGGAATTAAACACCGGGGAGCTGTTTTTT	CASSTRELNTGELFF
TRBD2	many	TRBV7-6	TRBJ2-3	TGTGCCAGCAGCTCGACGGTACTAGCGGTTAGCACAGATACGCAGTATTTT	CASSSTVLAVSTDTQYF
-	-	TRBV11-2	TRBJ1-2	TGTGCCAGCAGCTTAGAACGGACGGTCCCTATCTATGGCTACACCTTC	CASSLERTVPIYGYTF
-	few	TRBV6-1	TRBJ1-1	TGTGCCACTTCCCTCACAGGGCTTATGAACACTGAAGCTTTCTTT	CATSLTGLMNTEAFF
-	once	TRBV7-6	TRBJ1-1	TGTGCCAGCAGCTCGGACCTGGCTTTCTTT	CASSSDLAFF